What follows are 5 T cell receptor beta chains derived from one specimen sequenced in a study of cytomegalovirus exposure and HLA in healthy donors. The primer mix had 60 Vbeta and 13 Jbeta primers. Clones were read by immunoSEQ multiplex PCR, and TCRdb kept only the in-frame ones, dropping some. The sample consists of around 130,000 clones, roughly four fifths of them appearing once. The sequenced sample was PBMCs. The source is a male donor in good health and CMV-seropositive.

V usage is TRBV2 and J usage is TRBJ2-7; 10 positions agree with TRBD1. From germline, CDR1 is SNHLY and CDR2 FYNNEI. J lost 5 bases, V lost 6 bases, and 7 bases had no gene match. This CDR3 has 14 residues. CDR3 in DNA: TGTGCCAGCAGGATAGGACAGGGGGATGACGAGCAGTACTTC. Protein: CASRIGQGDDEQYF.

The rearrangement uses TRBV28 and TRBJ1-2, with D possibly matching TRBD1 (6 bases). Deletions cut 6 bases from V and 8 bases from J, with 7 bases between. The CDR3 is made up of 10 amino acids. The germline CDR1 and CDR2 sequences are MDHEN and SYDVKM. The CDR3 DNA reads TGTGCCAGCAGGGGGGCCGGCTACACCTTC. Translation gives CASRGAGYTF.

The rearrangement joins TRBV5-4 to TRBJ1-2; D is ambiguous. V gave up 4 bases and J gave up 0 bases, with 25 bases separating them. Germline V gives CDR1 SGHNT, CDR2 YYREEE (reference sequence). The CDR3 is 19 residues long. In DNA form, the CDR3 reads TGTGCCAGCAGCCCTTTTGTGTTCTCGGCCGAGGCCCCTAACTATGGCTACACCTTC. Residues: CASSPFVFSAEAPNYGYTF.

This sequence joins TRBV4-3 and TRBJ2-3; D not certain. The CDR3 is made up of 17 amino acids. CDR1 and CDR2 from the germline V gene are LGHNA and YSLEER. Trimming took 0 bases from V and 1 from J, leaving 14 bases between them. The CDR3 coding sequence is TGCGCCAGCAGCCAAGATTATGGCCTAGAGGGCACAGATACGCAGTATTTT. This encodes CASSQDYGLEGTDTQYF.

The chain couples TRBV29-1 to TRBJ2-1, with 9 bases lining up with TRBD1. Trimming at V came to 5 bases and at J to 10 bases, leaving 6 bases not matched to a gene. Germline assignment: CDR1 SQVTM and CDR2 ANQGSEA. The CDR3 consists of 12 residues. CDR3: CSVRTGEAEQFF. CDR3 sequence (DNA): TGCAGCGTTCGGACAGGGGAAGCCGAGCAGTTCTTC.